Below are 15 T cell receptor beta chains sequenced from a single sample in a study of beta chain features in type 1 diabetes (dated by TCRdb to between 2018 and 2020). The library was built by means of the immunoSEQ multiplex PCR assay. The entire amount of isolated RNA was reverse transcribed using the High Capacity cDNA Reverse Transcription Kit, so the sequenced TCRB transcripts were expressed ones. Here the immuneACCESS table is served through TCRdb, limited to in-frame sequences with V and J called. Missing clones are a known gap in these copies; in checked studies unresolved V genes cover under half, and the rest lacks a known reason. This sample gives under 150,000 clones in total; roughly 7.2% of them show up just once. The ten largest clones add up to around 1.5% of the sample. Sequencing input: central memory CD4+ T cells from blood. Every receptor here comes from a woman between 25 and 40 years old in good health.

V usage is TRBV7-2 and J usage is TRBJ2-2, with a tentative D call TRBD2 (5 bases). This CDR3 is 17 amino acids long. V lost 8 bases to trimming and J lost 0 bases, with 19 bases between them. Germline CDR1 is SGHTA and CDR2 is FQGNSA. The CDR3 loop reads CASPRRLAQANTGELFF. The CDR3 nucleotides are TGTGCCAGCCCCCGGAGGCTAGCCCAAGCGAACACCGGGGAGCTGTTTTTT.

This clone was recorded many times. This rearrangement joins TRBV10-2 to TRBJ2-1; 7 bases align to TRBD2. V lost 7 bases and J lost 9; bases outside the gene matches: 9. The CDR3 length is 13 residues. Germline CDR1 is WSHSY and CDR2 is SAAADI. The chain's CDR3 is CASNSGGRGEQFF. The CDR3, as DNA: TGCGCCAGCAATTCGGGAGGTCGTGGTGAGCAGTTCTTC.

The J gene is TRBJ2-4, the V gene TRBV7-2, with TRBD2 matching 7 bases. The junction had 10 bases not matched to a gene; V was cut back by 6 bases and J by 5 bases. This CDR3 has 15 amino acids. Germline CDR1 reads SGHTA; CDR2 reads FQGNSA. The CDR3: CASRDTWGGQNIQYF. The CDR3 region has the DNA TGTGCCAGCAGGGATACATGGGGGGGTCAAAACATTCAGTACTTC. Full variable domain (rest looked up from reference TRBV7-2 and TRBJ2-4): GAGVSQSPSNKVTEKGKDVELRCDPISGHTALYWYRQSLGQGLEFLIYFQGNSAPDKSGLPSDRFSAERTGGSVSTLTIQRTQQEDSAVYLCASRDTWGGQNIQYFGAGTRLSVL.

The chain recombines TRBV7-9 with TRBJ2-1, with D possibly TRBD1 on 6 matching bases. This CDR3 contains 16 residues. V lost 2 bases and J lost 7, with 18 bases in between. CDR1 is SEHNR, CDR2 FQNEAQ, per germline (reference sequence). As DNA, the CDR3 is TGTGCCAGCAGCTTAAGCGGACAGAAGCCAAAAAATGAGCAGTTCTTC. This gives the protein CASSLSGQKPKNEQFF.

V usage is TRBV4-2 and J usage is TRBJ2-5, with 8 bases aligning to TRBD1. CDR1 and CDR2 (germline): LGHNA, YNFKEQ. The CDR3 sequence is 16 residues long. The J segment lost 5 bases and the V segment lost 0 bases, leaving 8 bases of the junction unmatched. The CDR3 nucleotides are TGTGCCAGCAGCCAAGAACGACAGGGGCCCATGGAGACCCAGTACTTC. This translates into CASSQERQGPMETQYF.

This chain uses TRBV1 with TRBJ2-7; TRBD2, as called in the table, went unchecked against the DNA. TRBV1 is reported as a pseudogene. This CDR3 contains 17 residues. CDR3 sequence: CTSSQDTPAGGPYEQYF. Written as DNA, the CDR3 is TGCACCAGCAGCCAAGACACGCCAGCGGGAGGGCCCTACGAGCAGTACTTC.

The rearrangement links TRBV28 to TRBJ1-4; 7 bases line up with TRBD1. The J segment lost 7 bases and the V segment lost 11 bases, leaving 10 bases of the junction unmatched. CDR3 length: 13 residues. Germline V gene lookup returns CDR1 MDHEN and CDR2 SYDVKM. CDR3 coding DNA: TGTGCCCTCGGGGACAGCGAGACTGAAAAACTGTTTTTT. Its protein is CALGDSETEKLFF.

A remark on this clone: Compared with germline, one end of the junction differs, possibly owing to a read error. The chain is built from TRBV13 and TRBJ2-1, with 15 bases aligning to TRBD2. CDR3 length equals 17 residues. Germline lookup yields CDR1 PRHDT and CDR2 FYEKMQ (reference sequence). CDR3 amino acids: CASSVGLAGGRYNEQFF. In nucleotides, the CDR3 is TGTGCCAGCAGCGTAGGACTAGCGGGAGGGAGGTACAATGAGCAGTTCTTC.

This clone has only a few counts. The chain couples TRBV28 to TRBJ2-1, with 10 bases matching TRBD2. This CDR3 region has 15 residues. V lost 8 bases, J lost 3 bases, and 7 bases stayed unmatched. The germline CDR1 and CDR2 sequences are MDHEN and SYDVKM. CDR3 nucleotides: TGTGCCAGCGGGCTAGCGGGAGCGGGCTACAATGAGCAGTTCTTC. It translates to CASGLAGAGYNEQFF.

CDR3 bases: TGTGCCAGCAGCCTTTTACGGGACACCAATCAGCCCCAGCATTTT. This gives the protein CASSLLRDTNQPQHF. This rearrangement joins TRBV7-8 to TRBJ1-5, with D maybe TRBD1 (6 bases). CDR1 SGHVS and CDR2 FQNEAQ come from the germline V gene. The CDR3 runs to 15 residues. Trimming pared 5 bases from V and 3 bases from J, leaving 14 bases between.

The chain carries TRBV4-1 and TRBJ2-7, with 7 bases aligning to TRBD2. Per germline, CDR1 MGHRA and CDR2 YSYEKL. The CDR3 length is 17 residues. With V trimmed by 0 bases and J by 1 base, 9 bases remained unmatched. The CDR3 DNA reads as TGCGCCAGCAGCCAAGATAGTCGGCGGGACTATTCCTACGAGCAGTACTTC. It codes for CASSQDSRRDYSYEQYF.

A few counts support this clone. The rearrangement links TRBV6-4 to TRBJ1-2, with D possibly matching TRBD1 (5 bases). The CDR3 covers 12 residues. CDR1 is MRHNA, CDR2 SNTAGT, per germline. V dropped 2 bases and J dropped 10 bases, with 11 bases sitting between them. CDR3 sequence reads: CASSDVGRAYTF. CDR3 nucleotide sequence: TGTGCCAGCAGTGACGTGGGCAGGGCCTACACCTTC.

This clone has more than one count but fewer than ten. V is TRBV28 and J is TRBJ2-7, with D tentatively TRBD1 (7 bases). There are 16 residues in the CDR3. From germline, CDR1 is MDHEN and CDR2 SYDVKM. The V and J ends lost 1 base and 3 bases respectively, with 16 bases between them. DNA for the CDR3: TGTGCCAGCAGTTTATTAGGCCAGGGGGGAAACTACGAGCAGTACTTC. This codes for CASSLLGQGGNYEQYF.

There are a few counts of this clone. The V call is TRBV10-3, the J call TRBJ2-7; D possibly corresponds to TRBD1 (6 bases). The CDR3 is made up of 12 amino acids. Germline CDR1 reads ENHRY; CDR2 reads SYGVKD. V was cut by 5 bases and J by 4 bases, with 9 bases left in between. The CDR3 protein is CAISPTGYEQYF. The CDR3 DNA sequence: TGTGCCATCAGTCCCACAGGGTACGAGCAGTACTTC.

The chain employs TRBV6-5 and TRBJ1-1; 9 nucleotides line up with TRBD1. V lost 6 bases to trimming and J lost 1 base; unmatched junction nucleotides: 3. The CDR3 sequence is 14 residues long. Per germline, CDR1 MNHEY and CDR2 SVGAGI. CDR3 sequence reads: CASRGTGQNTEAFF. The CDR3 DNA follows: TGTGCCAGCAGGGGGACAGGGCAGAACACTGAAGCTTTCTTT.